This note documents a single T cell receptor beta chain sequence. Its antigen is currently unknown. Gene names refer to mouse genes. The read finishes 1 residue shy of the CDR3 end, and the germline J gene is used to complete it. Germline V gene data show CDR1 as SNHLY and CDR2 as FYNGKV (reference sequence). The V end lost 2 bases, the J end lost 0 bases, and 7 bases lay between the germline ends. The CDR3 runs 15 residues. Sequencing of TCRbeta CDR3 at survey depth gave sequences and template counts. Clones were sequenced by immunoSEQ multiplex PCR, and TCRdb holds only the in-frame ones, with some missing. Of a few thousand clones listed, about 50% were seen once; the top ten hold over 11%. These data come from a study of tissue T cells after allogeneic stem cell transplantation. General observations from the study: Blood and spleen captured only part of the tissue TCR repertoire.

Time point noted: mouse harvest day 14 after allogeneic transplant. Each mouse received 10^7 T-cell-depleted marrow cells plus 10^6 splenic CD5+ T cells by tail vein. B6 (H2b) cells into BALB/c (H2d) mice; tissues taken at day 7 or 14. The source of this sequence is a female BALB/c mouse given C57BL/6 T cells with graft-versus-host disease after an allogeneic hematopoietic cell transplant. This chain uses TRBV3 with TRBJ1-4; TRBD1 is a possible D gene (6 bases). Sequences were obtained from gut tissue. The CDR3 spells CASSLQGFSNERLFF. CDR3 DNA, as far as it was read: TGTGCCAGCAGCTTACAGGGGTTTTCCAACGAAAGATTATTT.